The sequence of this T cell receptor (beta chain) was determined in a study of blood T cells in healthy people across ages. A sample-barcoded 5' primer and a J-beta primer mix were used in a second PCR of about 7 to 12 cycles. TCRdb passed the 5' RACE reads through MiXCR, listing each CDR3 protein once. The sample yields 750,000 to 950,000 distinct CDR3 sequences, roughly 25% seen once. Findings and caveats of the study: Higher diversity, along with more naive CD4+ cells, distinguished long-lived donors from aged donors.

A few counts support this clonotype. What it binds is unknown. These same records also appear under a second study, on T cells of mothers and their children.

This TCR came from a boy between 10 and 17 years old in good health. Sequencing was performed on blood.

CDR3 bases: TGCGCCAGCAGCTGGGAACCACTCGGGTCTGGGGCCAACGTCCTGACTTTC. The encoded protein is CASSWEPLGSGANVLTF. The rearrangement joins TRBV5-1 to TRBJ2-6; no clear D gene. Trimming stripped 3 bases from V and 1 base from J, with 14 bases between. The germline V gene encodes CDR1 SGHRS and CDR2 YFSETQ. The CDR3 sequence is 17 residues long.